This entry lists 25 T cell receptor beta chains sequenced from one sample in a study of fetal regulatory T cell absence and autoimmunity (dated by TCRdb to 2016 to 2017). Libraries were prepared through the immunoSEQ multiplex PCR assay. TCRdb obtained this table from immuneACCESS and retained in-frame rearrangements with V and J assigned. These tables miss some clones; where compared with another copy, unresolved V genes account for less than half of the shortfall, and the remainder is unexplained. The sample contains approximately 94,000 clones, 72% of them found a single time. Just under 2% of the sample belongs to the ten largest clones. The sequenced material came from pancreas tissue. The origin of the receptors is a male donor with IPEX syndrome.

The chain employs TRBV4-3 and TRBJ2-3, with 10 bases that match TRBD2. Germline V gene lookup returns CDR1 LGHNA and CDR2 YSLEER. The ends lost 2 bases at V and 3 bases at J; junction bases unmatched: 8. The CDR3 is 17 amino acids. CDR3 bases: TGCGCCAGCAGCCAACCCATAGCGGGGGGCGGAACAGATACGCAGTATTTT. As protein: CASSQPIAGGGTDTQYF.

This rearrangement joins TRBV13 to TRBJ2-3; D is unresolved. Trimming cost V 3 bases and J 0 bases, with 4 bases left between them. The V gene's germline CDR1 is PRHDT and CDR2 FYEKMQ (reference sequence). The CDR3 spans 13 residues. CDR3 coding DNA: TGTGCCAGCAGCTTTCCTAGCACAGATACGCAGTATTTT. Translation: CASSFPSTDTQYF.

V is TRBV27 and J is TRBJ2-7; D is ambiguous. The CDR3 runs to 15 residues. Trimming shortened V by 4 bases and J by 1 base, and 14 bases separated the two germline ends. From germline, CDR1 is MNHEY and CDR2 SMNVEV (reference sequence). CDR3 sequence (DNA): TGTGCCAGCAGTTGGGCCTCGGACGGATCCTACGAGCAGTACTTC. Translating gives CASSWASDGSYEQYF.

The J gene is TRBJ2-3, the V gene TRBV18, with D uncertain. This CDR3 has 16 residues. CDR1 is KGHSH and CDR2 is LQKENI in the germline V gene. V was shortened by 2 bases and J by 1 base, with 13 bases between the two germline ends. CDR3: CASSPATTFRTDTQYF. CDR3 nucleotides: TGTGCCAGCTCACCAGCCACCACTTTTCGCACAGATACGCAGTATTTT.

The chain is built from TRBV6-4 and TRBJ2-1; D is undetermined. The CDR3 has 17 residues. CDR1 is MRHNA, CDR2 SNTAGT, per germline. Trimming shortened V by 0 bases and J by 2 bases, and 14 bases separated the two germline ends. In nucleotides, the CDR3 is TGTGCCAGCAGTGACTCAGCGACGGGCTCGCCCTACAATGAGCAGTTCTTC. Translating it yields CASSDSATGSPYNEQFF.

The sample holds a few counts of this clone. The chain joins TRBV4-2 to TRBJ1-2, with D maybe TRBD1 (5 bases). Deletions cut 0 bases from V and 8 bases from J, with 13 bases between. This CDR3 spans 14 amino acids. The germline V gene encodes CDR1 LGHNA and CDR2 YNFKEQ. The CDR3 reads CASSQEAGFDGYTF. CDR3 nucleotides: TGTGCCAGCAGCCAAGAAGCAGGGTTTGACGGCTACACCTTC.

This clone has only a few counts. The chain has TRBV4-2 and TRBJ2-7, with D maybe TRBD2 (5 bases). This CDR3 has 12 residues. Germline V CDR1 and CDR2: LGHNA, YNFKEQ. V gave up 4 bases and J gave up 2 bases, with 6 bases separating them. The CDR3 protein is CASSPGTYEQYF. As DNA, the CDR3 is TGTGCCAGCAGCCCCGGGACCTACGAGCAGTACTTC.

The chain employs TRBV11-3 and TRBJ1-1, with D hard to call. The CDR3 runs to 14 residues. The V gene lost 8 bases and the J gene lost 0 bases, with 13 bases spanning the gap. CDR1 SGHNT and CDR2 YENEEA come from the germline V gene. The CDR3: CASWTVNMNTEAFF. CDR3 sequence (DNA): TGTGCCAGCTGGACCGTTAACATGAACACTGAAGCTTTCTTT. Complete variable domain (other parts from reference TRBV11-3 and TRBJ1-1): EAGVVQSPRYKIIEKKQPVAFWCNPISGHNTLYWYLQNLGQGPELLIRYENEEAVDDSQLPKDRFSAERLKGVDSTLKIQPAELGDSAVYLCASWTVNMNTEAFFGQGTRLTVV.

The chain combines TRBV18 with TRBJ2-1; TRBD2 matches 9 bases. Germline V lookup: CDR1 KGHSH, CDR2 LQKENI. CDR3 length equals 16 residues. V lost 8 bases and J lost 8; bases outside the gene matches: 16. The CDR3 nucleotides read TGTGCCAGCCCAGGCACCGGGGCGGGGGGGCTCTATGAGCAGTTCTTC. Encoded protein: CASPGTGAGGLYEQFF.

This chain uses TRBV18 with TRBJ2-2; 9 nucleotides agree with TRBD1. The CDR3 extends over 14 amino acids. V was pared by 4 bases and J by 3 bases, with 0 bases of the junction left unmatched. Germline CDR1 KGHSH, CDR2 LQKENI. The CDR3 DNA follows: TGTGCCAGCTCACGGGACAGGGACACCGGGGAGCTGTTTTTT. Its protein product is CASSRDRDTGELFF.

The chain's CDR3 is CASSQTDNTEAFF. In DNA, the CDR3 is TGCGCCAGCAGCCAGACAGATAACACTGAAGCTTTCTTT. The rearrangement uses TRBV4-1 and TRBJ1-1; weak D call: TRBD1 (5 bases). Trimming took off 3 bases at V and 2 bases at J, with 7 bases between the two ends. CDR1 is MGHRA and CDR2 is YSYEKL in the germline V gene. The CDR3 totals 13 residues.

The chain employs TRBV6-6 and TRBJ2-2; unclear D gene. The length of the CDR3 is 11 residues. V dropped 7 bases and J dropped 5 bases, with 5 bases sitting between them. Germline V lookup: CDR1 MNHNY, CDR2 SVGAGI (reference sequence). The CDR3 is CASTRTGELFF. CDR3 in DNA: TGTGCCAGCACACGGACCGGGGAGCTGTTTTTT.

The chain has TRBV5-1 and TRBJ2-3; 10 nucleotides line up with TRBD2. V shed 2 bases, J shed 4 bases, and the junction held 1 base outside the gene matches. The CDR3 is 14 amino acids. Germline V gives CDR1 SGHRS, CDR2 YFSETQ. This CDR3 reads CASSLAGGPDTQYF. CDR3 nucleotides: TGCGCCAGCAGCTTAGCGGGGGGGCCAGATACGCAGTATTTT. Based on the CDR3 plus reference TRBV5-1 and TRBJ2-3, the full variable domain is KAGVTQTPRYLIKTRGQQVTLSCSPISGHRSVSWYQQTPGQGLQFLFEYFSETQRNKGNFPGRFSGRQFSNSRSEMNVSTLELGDSALYLCASSLAGGPDTQYFGPGTRLTVL.

This chain links TRBV10-3 with TRBJ1-5; no clear D. There are 14 residues in the CDR3. CDR1 and CDR2 from the germline V gene are ENHRY and SYGVKD. V lost 2 bases, J lost 5 bases, and 10 bases lay in between. CDR3 sequence reads: CAISEVGNDQPQHF. CDR3 DNA sequence: TGTGCCATCAGTGAGGTTGGGAATGATCAGCCCCAGCATTTT.

CDR3 sequence (DNA): TGCGCCAGCAGCTTCTCGACATTTCCCACAGATACGCAGTATTTT. It specifies CASSFSTFPTDTQYF. This chain uses TRBV5-1 with TRBJ2-3; no definite D call. CDR1 is SGHRS, CDR2 YFSETQ, per germline. This CDR3 comprises 15 residues. V was clipped by 2 bases and J by 2 bases, with 12 bases between them.

V is TRBV11-2 and J is TRBJ2-1; D call uncertain. Germline V lookup: CDR1 SGHAT, CDR2 FQNNGV. The V and J ends lost 1 base and 6 bases respectively, with 7 bases between them. The CDR3 is 13 amino acids. CDR3 DNA sequence: TGTGCCAGCAGCTTAGGCCCGTCCAATGAGCAGTTCTTC. Residues: CASSLGPSNEQFF.

This chain links TRBV29-1 with TRBJ1-5; D unclear. In germline, CDR1 is SQVTM, CDR2 ANQGSEA. The CDR3 covers 13 residues. Trimming removed 4 bases from V and 5 bases from J, with 12 bases in between. This chain's CDR3 is CSVGKTSDQPQHF. The CDR3 DNA follows: TGCAGCGTTGGAAAGACAAGCGATCAGCCCCAGCATTTT.

The rearrangement uses TRBV2 and TRBJ2-7, with a tentative D call TRBD1 (5 bases). The CDR3 is made up of 13 amino acids. Per the germline V gene, CDR1 is SNHLY and CDR2 is FYNNEI. V shed 8 bases and J shed 4 bases, with 15 bases lying between them. CDR3 in DNA: TGTGCCAGCCTAGGAAACACAGGATACGAGCAGTACTTC. This translates into CASLGNTGYEQYF.

This chain joins TRBV7-2 and TRBJ1-5; D is possibly TRBD1 (6 bases). The length of the CDR3 is 14 residues. Germline lookup yields CDR1 SGHTA and CDR2 FQGNSA. Trimming took off 0 bases at V and 6 bases at J, with 9 bases between the two ends. This CDR3 reads CASSLASGAQPQHF. The CDR3, as DNA: TGTGCCAGCAGCTTAGCGTCAGGGGCTCAGCCCCAGCATTTT. Full variable domain (remainder filled in from reference TRBV7-2 and TRBJ1-5): GAGVSQSPSNKVTEKGKDVELRCDPISGHTALYWYRQSLGQGLEFLIYFQGNSAPDKSGLPSDRFSAERTGGSVSTLTIQRTQQEDSAVYLCASSLASGAQPQHFGDGTRLSIL.

This sequence joins TRBV6-6 and TRBJ2-5, with TRBD1 as a possible D gene (6 bases). The CDR3 spans 14 residues. The ends were cut back, 6 bases at V and 1 base at J, with 12 bases in the middle. Germline CDR1 MNHNY, CDR2 SVGAGI (reference sequence). The CDR3 nucleotides are TGTGCCAGCAGCCCACTAGGGGGCCAAGAGACCCAGTACTTC. This codes for CASSPLGGQETQYF.

V is TRBV14 and J is TRBJ2-7; D may be TRBD2 (7 bases). V was pared by 1 base and J by 5 bases, with 12 bases between. CDR1 SGHDN and CDR2 FVKESK come from the germline V gene. The CDR3 contains 14 residues. CDR3 residues: CASSQVGGLHEQYF. The CDR3 bases are TGTGCCAGCAGCCAAGTGGGGGGGCTCCACGAGCAGTACTTC.

The chain links TRBV11-2 to TRBJ1-1, with a weak D call TRBD1 (5 bases). Trimming stripped 2 bases from V and 3 bases from J, with 7 bases between. Germline lookup yields CDR1 SGHAT and CDR2 FQNNGV. The CDR3 covers 13 residues. The CDR3 DNA sequence: TGTGCCAGCAGCTTATGGGGCCACACTGAAGCTTTCTTT. It is translated as CASSLWGHTEAFF.

The chain recombines TRBV6-5 with TRBJ2-5; D ambiguous. V was clipped by 0 bases and J by 5 bases, with 7 bases between them. The CDR3 contains 13 residues. CDR1 is MNHEY and CDR2 is SVGAGI in the germline V gene. The CDR3 region has the DNA TGTGCCAGCAGTTACTCTCCCCCCGAGACCCAGTACTTC. Translating it yields CASSYSPPETQYF.

The chain couples TRBV4-2 to TRBJ2-2; 11 nucleotides agree with TRBD1. Germline V gene lookup returns CDR1 LGHNA and CDR2 YNFKEQ. The CDR3 totals 17 residues. V shed 3 bases and J 0 bases; nucleotides not matched to a gene: 3. CDR3 coding DNA: TGTGCCAGCAGCCACCCGGGACAGGGGGCGAACACCGGGGAGCTGTTTTTT. Protein: CASSHPGQGANTGELFF.

Remarks on this clone: This same CDR3 is encoded by further DNA sequences in the sample. This sequence joins TRBV27 and TRBJ2-3, with TRBD2 matching over 13 bases. There are 14 residues in the CDR3. CDR1 and CDR2 from the germline V gene are MNHEY and SMNVEV (reference sequence). V shed 6 bases and J 4 bases; nucleotides not matched to a gene: 1. CDR3 amino acids: CASRLAGGPDTQYF. The CDR3 bases are TGTGCCAGCAGACTAGCGGGAGGGCCAGATACGCAGTATTTT.